The sequence of this T cell receptor (beta chain) was determined in a study of shared clonotypes between healthy human individuals. Assay used: immunoSEQ multiplex PCR; TCRdb lists only in-frame clones, some missing. Altogether 740,000 or so clones are present, less than 80% being singletons, with the ten largest covering 1.5% to 2%. Sequencing used memory CD4+ T cells sorted from blood. Subset given: CD45RA-negative fraction. The origin of this receptor is a young woman in good health.

CDR3 nucleotide sequence: TGTGCCAGCCTCGTGGGTGGGGAGACCCAGTACTTC. This sequence encodes CASLVGGETQYF. V gene TRBV2 combines with J gene TRBJ2-5; D remains ambiguous. Germline CDR1 reads SNHLY; CDR2 reads FYNNEI. With 8 bases removed from V and 5 bases from J, the gap between germline ends came to 12 bases. The CDR3 is 12 residues long.